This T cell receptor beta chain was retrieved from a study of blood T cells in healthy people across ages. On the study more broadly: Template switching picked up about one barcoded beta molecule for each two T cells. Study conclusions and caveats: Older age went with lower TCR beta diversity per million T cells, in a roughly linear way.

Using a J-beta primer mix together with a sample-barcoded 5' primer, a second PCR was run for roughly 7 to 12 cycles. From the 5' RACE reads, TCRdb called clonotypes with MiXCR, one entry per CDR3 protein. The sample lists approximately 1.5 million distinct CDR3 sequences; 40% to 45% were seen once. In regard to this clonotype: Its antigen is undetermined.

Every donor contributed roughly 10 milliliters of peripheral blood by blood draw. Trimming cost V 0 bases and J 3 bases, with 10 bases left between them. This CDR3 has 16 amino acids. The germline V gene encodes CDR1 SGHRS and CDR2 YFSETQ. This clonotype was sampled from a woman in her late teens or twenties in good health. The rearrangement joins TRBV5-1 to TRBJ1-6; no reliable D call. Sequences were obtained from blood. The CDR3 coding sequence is TGCGCCAGCAGCTTGGCGCCCGGGATCTATAATTCACCCCTCCACTTT. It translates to CASSLAPGIYNSPLHF.